The TCR beta chain under discussion was sequenced for a study of T cell changes during pregnancy in multiple sclerosis. V was clipped by 10 bases and J by 0 bases; unmatched bases: 12. The CDR3 is made up of 15 amino acids. The germline gives CDR1 ENHRY, CDR2 SYGVKD. Only in-frame clones appear in the TCRdb table, and some are missing; sequencing was by immunoSEQ multiplex PCR. The sample shows about 79,000 clones, about nine tenths of them seen only once. V is TRBV10-3 and J is TRBJ2-7, with TRBD1 identical over 7 bases. The sequence was obtained from a female donor with multiple sclerosis, enrolled in a pregnancy study. The sequenced sample was CD4+ T cells from peripheral blood mononuclear cells, obtained in the second trimester of pregnancy. In DNA form, the CDR3 reads TGTGCCACTTCACCACGAACAGGGGCCTCCTACGAGCAGTACTTC. This gives the protein CATSPRTGASYEQYF.